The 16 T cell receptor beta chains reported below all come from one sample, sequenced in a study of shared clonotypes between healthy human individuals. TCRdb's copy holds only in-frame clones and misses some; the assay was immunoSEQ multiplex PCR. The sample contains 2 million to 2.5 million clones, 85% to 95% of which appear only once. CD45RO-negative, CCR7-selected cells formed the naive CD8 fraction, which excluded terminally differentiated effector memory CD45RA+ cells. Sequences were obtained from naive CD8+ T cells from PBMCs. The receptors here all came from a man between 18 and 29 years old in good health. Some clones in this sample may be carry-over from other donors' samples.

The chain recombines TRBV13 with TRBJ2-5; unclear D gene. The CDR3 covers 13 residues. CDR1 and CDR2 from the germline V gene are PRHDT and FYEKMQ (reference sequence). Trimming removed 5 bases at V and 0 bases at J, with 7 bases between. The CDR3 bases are TGTGCCAGCAGCCCCCACAACCAAGAGACCCAGTACTTC. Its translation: CASSPHNQETQYF.

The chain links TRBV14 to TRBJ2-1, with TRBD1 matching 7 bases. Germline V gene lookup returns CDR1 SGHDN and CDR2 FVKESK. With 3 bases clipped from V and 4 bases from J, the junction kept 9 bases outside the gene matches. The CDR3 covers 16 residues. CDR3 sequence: CASSQFTGVKYNEQFF. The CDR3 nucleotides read TGTGCCAGCAGCCAGTTTACAGGGGTTAAGTACAATGAGCAGTTCTTC. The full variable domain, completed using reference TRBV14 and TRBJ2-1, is EAGVTQFPSHSVIEKGQTVTLRCDPISGHDNLYWYRRVMGKEIKFLLHFVKESKQDESGMPNNRFLAERTGGTYSTLKVQPAELEDSGVYFCASSQFTGVKYNEQFFGPGTRLTVL.

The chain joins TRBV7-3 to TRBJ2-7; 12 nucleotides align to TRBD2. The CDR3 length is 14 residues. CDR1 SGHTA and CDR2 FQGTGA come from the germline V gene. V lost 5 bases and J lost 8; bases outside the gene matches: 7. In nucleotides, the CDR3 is TGTGCCAGCAGCCCCGGACTAGCGGGGATCCAGCAGTACTTC. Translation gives CASSPGLAGIQQYF.

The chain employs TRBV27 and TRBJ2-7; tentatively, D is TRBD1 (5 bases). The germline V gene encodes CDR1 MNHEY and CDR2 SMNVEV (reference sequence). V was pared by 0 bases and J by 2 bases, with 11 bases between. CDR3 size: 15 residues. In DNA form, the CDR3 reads TGTGCCAGCAGTTTATCATCAGGGCTTACCTACGAGCAGTACTTC. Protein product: CASSLSSGLTYEQYF.

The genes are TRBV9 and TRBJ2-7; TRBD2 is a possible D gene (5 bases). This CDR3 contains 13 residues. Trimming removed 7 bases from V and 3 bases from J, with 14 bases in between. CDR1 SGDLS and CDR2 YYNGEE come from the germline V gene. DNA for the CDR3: TGTGCCAGCGGGTCCGGGAAGGTCTACGAGCAGTACTTC. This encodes CASGSGKVYEQYF.

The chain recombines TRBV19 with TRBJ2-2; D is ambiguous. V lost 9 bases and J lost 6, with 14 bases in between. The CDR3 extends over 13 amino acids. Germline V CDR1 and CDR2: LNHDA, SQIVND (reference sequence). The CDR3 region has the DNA TGTGCCAGCCGGCCAGTATCCCCCGGGGAGCTGTTTTTT. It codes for CASRPVSPGELFF.

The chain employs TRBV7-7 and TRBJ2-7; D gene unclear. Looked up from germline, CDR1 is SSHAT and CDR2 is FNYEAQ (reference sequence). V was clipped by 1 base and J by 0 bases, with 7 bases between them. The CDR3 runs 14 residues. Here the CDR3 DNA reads TGTGCCAGCAGCTTAGTGGCCAACTCCTACGAGCAGTACTTC. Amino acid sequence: CASSLVANSYEQYF.

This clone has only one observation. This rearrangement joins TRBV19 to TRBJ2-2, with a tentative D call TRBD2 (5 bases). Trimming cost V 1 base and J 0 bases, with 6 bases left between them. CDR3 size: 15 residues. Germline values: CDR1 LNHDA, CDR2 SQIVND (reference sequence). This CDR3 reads CASSIGTANTGELFF. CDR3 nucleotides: TGTGCCAGTAGTATAGGGACTGCGAACACCGGGGAGCTGTTTTTT.

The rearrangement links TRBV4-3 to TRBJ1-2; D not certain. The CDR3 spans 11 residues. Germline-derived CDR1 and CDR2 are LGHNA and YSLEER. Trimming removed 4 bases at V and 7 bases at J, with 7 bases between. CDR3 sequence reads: CASSPSLGYTF. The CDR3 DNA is TGCGCCAGCAGCCCGTCGCTTGGCTACACCTTC.

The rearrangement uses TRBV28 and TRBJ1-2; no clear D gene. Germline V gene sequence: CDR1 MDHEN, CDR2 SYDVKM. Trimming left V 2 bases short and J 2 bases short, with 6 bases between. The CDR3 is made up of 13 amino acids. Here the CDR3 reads CASSLLRNYGYTF. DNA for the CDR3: TGTGCCAGCAGTTTACTGCGGAACTATGGCTACACCTTC.

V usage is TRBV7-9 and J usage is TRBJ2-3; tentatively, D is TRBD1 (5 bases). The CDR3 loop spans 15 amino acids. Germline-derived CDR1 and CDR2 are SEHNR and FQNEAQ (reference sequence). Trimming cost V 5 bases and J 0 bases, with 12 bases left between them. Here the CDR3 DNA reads TGTGCCAGCAGCCCTTGGGGCAGCAGCACAGATACGCAGTATTTT. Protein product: CASSPWGSSTDTQYF.

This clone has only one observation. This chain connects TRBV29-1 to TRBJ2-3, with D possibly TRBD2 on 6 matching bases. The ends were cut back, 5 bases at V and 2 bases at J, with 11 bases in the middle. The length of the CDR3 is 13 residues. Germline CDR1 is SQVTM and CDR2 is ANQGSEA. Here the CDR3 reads CSVSGGTTDTQYF. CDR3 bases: TGCAGCGTTTCAGGCGGGACCACAGATACGCAGTATTTT.

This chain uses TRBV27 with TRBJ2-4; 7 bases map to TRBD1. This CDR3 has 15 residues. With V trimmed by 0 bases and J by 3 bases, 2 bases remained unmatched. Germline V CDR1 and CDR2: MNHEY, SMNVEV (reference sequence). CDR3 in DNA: TGTGCCAGCAGTTTATCGTGGACAGGCAAAAACATTCAGTACTTC. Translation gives CASSLSWTGKNIQYF.

DNA of the CDR3: TGTGCCAGCAGCAACTTATACACCGGGGAGCTGTTTTTT. Translating it yields CASSNLYTGELFF. The V gene is TRBV7-8, the J gene TRBJ2-2; D is uncertain. The V gene lost 5 bases and the J gene lost 3 bases, with 7 bases spanning the gap. This CDR3 contains 13 residues. CDR1 SGHVS and CDR2 FQNEAQ come from the germline V gene.

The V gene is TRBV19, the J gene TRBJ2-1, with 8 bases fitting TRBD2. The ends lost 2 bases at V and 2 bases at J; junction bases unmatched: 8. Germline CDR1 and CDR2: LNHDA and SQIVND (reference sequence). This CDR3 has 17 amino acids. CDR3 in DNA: TGTGCCAGTAGTATACTTCTCGCGGGAGGACCCTACAATGAGCAGTTCTTC. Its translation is CASSILLAGGPYNEQFF.

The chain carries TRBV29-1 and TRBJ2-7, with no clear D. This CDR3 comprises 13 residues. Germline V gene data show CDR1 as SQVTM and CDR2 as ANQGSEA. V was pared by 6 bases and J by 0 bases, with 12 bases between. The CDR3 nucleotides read TGCAGCGTCGACGTACCCTACTCCTACGAGCAGTACTTC. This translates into CSVDVPYSYEQYF.